Listed here are 30 T cell receptor beta chains from one sample, sequenced in a study of blood T cell repertoires in COVID-19. The assay was immunoSEQ multiplex PCR, and TCRdb's table has in-frame clones only and misses some. The sample consists of approximately 190,000 clones, roughly 80% of them appearing once. The specimen was peripheral blood. These receptors originate from a man aged 25 to 40 with active or convalescent COVID-19.

This rearrangement joins TRBV10-3 to TRBJ1-2; no clear D. The V and J ends lost 6 bases and 4 bases respectively, with 9 bases between them. The CDR3 spans 12 residues. The germline V gene encodes CDR1 ENHRY and CDR2 SYGVKD. The DNA of the CDR3 is TGTGCCATCAGGACAACCGGCTATGGCTACACCTTC. Protein product: CAIRTTGYGYTF.

The chain combines TRBV27 with TRBJ2-7; no reliable D call. This CDR3 contains 12 residues. The germline CDR1 and CDR2 sequences are MNHEY and SMNVEV (reference sequence). Trimming took 5 bases from V and 3 from J, leaving 8 bases between them. CDR3 residues: CASSMNNYEQYF. The CDR3 DNA sequence: TGTGCCAGCAGTATGAACAACTACGAGCAGTACTTC.

The genes are TRBV19 and TRBJ1-2, with a possible D match to TRBD1 (5 bases). This CDR3 has 14 amino acids. V dropped 6 bases and J dropped 2 bases, with 13 bases sitting between them. In germline, CDR1 is LNHDA, CDR2 SQIVND (reference sequence). DNA of the CDR3: TGTGCCAGTAGAATCCAGGGACTGAACTATGGCTACACCTTC. Translation gives CASRIQGLNYGYTF.

The chain recombines TRBV19 with TRBJ1-1; the D is unclear. V was clipped by 6 bases and J by 4 bases, with 12 bases between them. The CDR3 sequence is 13 residues long. Germline values: CDR1 LNHDA, CDR2 SQIVND (reference sequence). The CDR3, as DNA: TGTGCCAGTAGCCTGGGCAGCGGCACTGAAGCTTTCTTT. Encoded protein: CASSLGSGTEAFF.

The gene calls are TRBV29-1 and TRBJ1-5; TRBD1 matches at 9 bases. Germline V gene data show CDR1 as SQVTM and CDR2 as ANQGSEA. The CDR3 totals 13 residues. The junction had 10 bases not matched to a gene; V was cut back by 7 bases and J by 9 bases. The DNA for the CDR3 is TGCAGCGGGCGACAGGGGGGGTCGGGGCCCCAGCATTTT. It is translated as CSGRQGGSGPQHF. Variable domain in full (rest from reference TRBV29-1 and TRBJ1-5): SAVISQKPSRDICQRGTSLTIQCQVDSQVTMMFWYRQQPGQSLTLIATANQGSEATYESGFVIDKFPISRPNLTFSTLTVSNMSPEDSSIYLCSGRQGGSGPQHFGDGTRLSIL.

CDR3 loop: CASSPPIGGRGDTQYF. CDR3 coding DNA: TGTGCCAGCTCACCACCGATCGGGGGGCGGGGAGATACGCAGTATTTT. The chain combines TRBV18 with TRBJ2-3; tentative D call: TRBD2 (7 bases). This CDR3 is 16 amino acids long. V was pared by 0 bases and J by 5 bases, with 15 bases between. CDR1 is KGHSH, CDR2 LQKENI, per germline.

V is TRBV5-4 and J is TRBJ1-2; TRBD1 agrees at 7 bases. CDR3 size: 14 residues. Unmatched junction bases numbered 1, after V lost 2 bases and J lost 0 bases. Germline CDR1 and CDR2: SGHNT and YYREEE (reference sequence). The CDR3 loop is CASSFTGANYGYTF. Written as DNA, the CDR3 is TGTGCCAGCAGCTTTACAGGGGCTAACTATGGCTACACCTTC.

The chain recombines TRBV11-2 with TRBJ2-1, with TRBD2 matching 8 bases. The CDR3 length is 15 residues. Germline V CDR1 and CDR2: SGHAT, FQNNGV. Losses at the gene ends were 4 bases for V and 6 bases for J; bases not matched to a gene: 8. CDR3: CASSYRAGGFNEQFF. CDR3 DNA: TGTGCCAGCAGCTACAGGGCGGGGGGCTTCAATGAGCAGTTCTTC.

This chain connects TRBV10-1 to TRBJ1-1, with TRBD1 matching 9 bases. V was clipped by 3 bases and J by 11 bases; unmatched bases: 4. Germline CDR1 and CDR2: WNHNN and SYGVQD (reference sequence). The CDR3 length is 12 residues. The CDR3: CASSEGTGRAFF. As DNA, the CDR3 is TGCGCCAGCAGTGAAGGGACAGGGCGGGCTTTCTTT.

The sample holds one count of this clone. This sequence joins TRBV25-1 and TRBJ1-1; D unclear. The ends were cut back, 7 bases at V and 7 bases at J, with 13 bases in the middle. Germline values: CDR1 MGHDK, CDR2 SYGVNS. There are 12 residues in the CDR3. The DNA for the CDR3 is TGTGCCAGCAACGTGGGAGGAGGTGAAGCTTTCTTT. Residues: CASNVGGGEAFF. The full variable domain, rest sourced from reference TRBV25-1 and TRBJ1-1, is EADIYQTPRYLVIGTGKKITLECSQTMGHDKMYWYQQDPGMELHLIHYSYGVNSTEKGDLSSESTVSRIRTEHFPLTLESARPSHTSQYLCASNVGGGEAFFGQGTRLTVV.

V usage is TRBV18 and J usage is TRBJ1-2; D not certain. The CDR3 consists of 15 residues. Germline assignment: CDR1 KGHSH and CDR2 LQKENI. Between the trimmed V and J ends, which lost 3 bases and 1 base, there was a span of 12 bases. CDR3 region: CASSPETVFNYGYTF. The CDR3 nucleotides read TGTGCCAGCTCACCGGAAACAGTCTTTAACTATGGCTACACCTTC.

This chain uses TRBV4-1 with TRBJ1-1, with 8 bases identical to TRBD1. This CDR3 is 15 amino acids long. Per germline, CDR1 MGHRA and CDR2 YSYEKL. Trimming cost V 8 bases and J 3 bases; bases outside gene matches: 11. CDR3 region: CASGQGARLDTEAFF. The CDR3 DNA is TGCGCCAGCGGGCAGGGGGCGCGTCTGGACACTGAAGCTTTCTTT.

This chain connects TRBV2 to TRBJ2-1; 8 positions agree with TRBD1. The ends lost 4 bases at V and 9 bases at J; junction bases unmatched: 5. Looked up from germline, CDR1 is SNHLY and CDR2 is FYNNEI. The CDR3 length is 13 residues. As DNA, the CDR3 is TGTGCCAGCAGTGTCTGGGACAGGAGTGAGCAGTTCTTC. Translation gives CASSVWDRSEQFF.

Only one count was recorded for this clone. The chain is built from TRBV28 and TRBJ2-4, with D possibly being TRBD2 (6 bases). This CDR3 comprises 14 residues. V dropped 4 bases and J dropped 3 bases, with 10 bases sitting between them. Germline lookup yields CDR1 MDHEN and CDR2 SYDVKM. This CDR3 is CASSSTGLKNIQYF. CDR3 DNA: TGTGCCAGCAGTTCGACGGGACTCAAAAACATTCAGTACTTC. Complete variable domain (other parts from reference TRBV28 and TRBJ2-4): DVKVTQSSRYLVKRTGEKVFLECVQDMDHENMFWYRQDPGLGLRLIYFSYDVKMKEKGDIPEGYSVSREKKERFSLILESASTNQTSMYLCASSSTGLKNIQYFGAGTRLSVL.

V is TRBV6-5 and J is TRBJ1-2; D is uncertain. This CDR3 region has 12 residues. V was shortened by 7 bases and J by 9 bases, with 15 bases between the two germline ends. Germline loops: CDR1 MNHEY, CDR2 SVGAGI. This chain's CDR3 is CASTQSGKSYTF. CDR3 in DNA: TGTGCCAGCACCCAGTCGGGAAAGAGCTACACCTTC.

V usage is TRBV11-3 and J usage is TRBJ2-1, with TRBD1 matching over 12 bases. CDR3 length: 15 amino acids. Trimming cost V 5 bases and J 8 bases; bases outside gene matches: 7. Germline V lookup: CDR1 SGHNT, CDR2 YENEEA. Written as DNA, the CDR3 is TGTGCCAGCAGCCCGCCGGGACAGGGGGCCCATGAGCAGTTCTTC. This gives the protein CASSPPGQGAHEQFF.

In DNA, the CDR3 is TGCGCCAGCAGTGAGTCGAGTGGCTATGGCTACACCTTC. Protein product: CASSESSGYGYTF. V usage is TRBV10-2 and J usage is TRBJ1-2; the D is unclear. This CDR3 comprises 13 residues. Germline-derived CDR1 and CDR2 are WSHSY and SAAADI. With 0 bases removed from V and 4 bases from J, the gap between germline ends came to 6 bases.

In its sample, this clone was seen a few times. The rearrangement links TRBV7-2 to TRBJ1-6, with a weak D call TRBD1 (6 bases). The V and J ends lost 0 bases and 8 bases respectively, with 14 bases between them. The CDR3 contains 16 residues. Germline CDR1 reads SGHTA; CDR2 reads FQGNSA. The CDR3 sequence: CASSLAIGGADSPLHF. CDR3 bases: TGTGCCAGCAGCTTAGCTATAGGGGGTGCAGATTCACCCCTCCACTTT.

The rearrangement uses TRBV29-1 and TRBJ1-1; D ambiguous. The length of the CDR3 is 12 residues. Per germline, CDR1 SQVTM and CDR2 ANQGSEA. Trimming pared 3 bases from V and 3 bases from J, leaving 8 bases between. As DNA, the CDR3 is TGCAGCGTTGAGCCAGGCTACACTGAAGCTTTCTTT. Amino acid sequence: CSVEPGYTEAFF.

The rearrangement links TRBV29-1 to TRBJ1-5; 9 nucleotides line up with TRBD1. V lost 6 bases, J lost 4 bases, and 7 bases stayed unmatched. This CDR3 region has 14 residues. The germline CDR1 and CDR2 sequences are SQVTM and ANQGSEA. The CDR3 is CSVATGGENQPQHF. In DNA, the CDR3 is TGCAGCGTCGCCACAGGGGGCGAGAATCAGCCCCAGCATTTT. The complete variable domain, with remaining parts taken from reference TRBV29-1 and TRBJ1-5, reads SAVISQKPSRDICQRGTSLTIQCQVDSQVTMMFWYRQQPGQSLTLIATANQGSEATYESGFVIDKFPISRPNLTFSTLTVSNMSPEDSSIYLCSVATGGENQPQHFGDGTRLSIL.

The CDR3 region is CASSPWGGGTDTQYF. As DNA, the CDR3 is TGTGCCAGTAGCCCCTGGGGGGGCGGCACAGATACGCAGTATTTT. The chain combines TRBV19 with TRBJ2-3; D is possibly TRBD2 (7 bases). Germline V gives CDR1 LNHDA, CDR2 SQIVND (reference sequence). The CDR3 consists of 15 residues. V lost 6 bases to trimming and J lost 1 base, with 14 bases between them.

This clone was detected only once. The gene calls are TRBV25-1 and TRBJ1-1; 8 bases line up with TRBD1. The V and J ends lost 6 bases and 4 bases, in that order; junction bases with no gene match: 4. Germline V gene sequence: CDR1 MGHDK, CDR2 SYGVNS. The CDR3 consists of 13 residues. CDR3 protein: CASRPDRGTEAFF. In DNA form, the CDR3 reads TGTGCCAGCAGACCCGACAGGGGCACTGAAGCTTTCTTT.

The sample holds a few counts of this clone. V usage is TRBV10-3 and J usage is TRBJ1-6, with D unresolved. Germline assignment: CDR1 ENHRY and CDR2 SYGVKD. The CDR3 length is 13 residues. V was pared by 6 bases and J by 7 bases, with 10 bases between. DNA for the CDR3: TGTGCCATCAGCCAAAGCGAAAATTCACCCCTCCACTTT. Translation: CAISQSENSPLHF.

The J gene is TRBJ1-3, the V gene TRBV3-1 (or the pseudogene TRBV3-2), with 8 positions matching TRBD1. The CDR3 covers 14 residues. Losses at the gene ends were 6 bases for V and 2 bases for J; bases not matched to a gene: 3. The germline CDR1 and CDR2 sequences are LGHDT and YNNKEL (reference sequence). The CDR3 region has the DNA TGTGCCAGCAGTCCGACAGGGGCTGGAAACACCATATATTTT. As protein: CASSPTGAGNTIYF.

The chain uses TRBV6-5 and TRBJ1-6; 8 bases align to TRBD1. Trimming removed 0 bases from V and 9 bases from J; junction bases left unmatched: 4. Germline CDR1 reads MNHEY; CDR2 reads SVGAGI. The CDR3 covers 15 residues. CDR3 residues: CASSYSQGASSPLHF. The CDR3 DNA follows: TGTGCCAGCAGTTACTCGCAGGGGGCGAGTTCACCCCTCCACTTT.

J is TRBJ1-2 and V is TRBV30, with no clear D. The germline CDR1 and CDR2 sequences are GTSNPN and SVGIG (reference sequence). V lost 0 bases to trimming and J lost 5 bases, with 7 bases between them. The CDR3 has 12 residues. The CDR3 loop is CAWSVSDYGYTF. CDR3 bases: TGTGCCTGGAGTGTGTCAGATTATGGCTACACCTTC.

V and J are TRBV6-5 and TRBJ1-2; D is unresolved. V shed 4 bases and J shed 4 bases, with 13 bases lying between them. The length of the CDR3 is 14 residues. Germline values: CDR1 MNHEY, CDR2 SVGAGI. DNA for the CDR3: TGTGCCAGCAGTTCTAACACAGCCCTCTATGGCTACACCTTC. It translates to CASSSNTALYGYTF.

This clone was seen only a few times. The CDR3 coding sequence is TGCAGCGTTGAACTTGGAGGGTGGTCGGAGACCCAGTACTTC. This translates into CSVELGGWSETQYF. The chain uses TRBV29-1 and TRBJ2-5, with a weak D call TRBD2 (6 bases). From germline, CDR1 is SQVTM and CDR2 ANQGSEA. Trimming shortened V by 2 bases and J by 5 bases, and 15 bases separated the two germline ends. This CDR3 contains 14 residues.

The J gene is TRBJ1-5, the V gene TRBV30, with D possibly TRBD1 on 5 matching bases. Germline V CDR1 and CDR2: GTSNPN, SVGIG (reference sequence). The CDR3 spans 14 residues. The V and J ends lost 1 base and 6 bases respectively, with 13 bases between them. CDR3 amino acids: CAWSAMVGAQPQHF. The CDR3 bases are TGTGCCTGGAGTGCAATGGTAGGGGCTCAGCCCCAGCATTTT.

The rearrangement joins TRBV2 to TRBJ2-2; D perhaps matches TRBD2 (6 bases). The CDR3 totals 15 residues. Germline lookup yields CDR1 SNHLY and CDR2 FYNNEI. Trimming removed 5 bases from V and 5 bases from J, with 15 bases in between. CDR3 coding DNA: TGTGCCAGCAGTACGTGGGGGGAAGGTACCGGGGAGCTGTTTTTT. It codes for CASSTWGEGTGELFF.